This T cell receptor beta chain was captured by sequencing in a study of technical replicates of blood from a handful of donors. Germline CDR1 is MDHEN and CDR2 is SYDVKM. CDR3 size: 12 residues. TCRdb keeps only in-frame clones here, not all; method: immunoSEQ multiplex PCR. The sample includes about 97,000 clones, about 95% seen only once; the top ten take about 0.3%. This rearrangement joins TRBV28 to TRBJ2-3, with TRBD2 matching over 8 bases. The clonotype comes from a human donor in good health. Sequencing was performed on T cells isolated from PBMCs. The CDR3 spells CAAGGPKETQYF. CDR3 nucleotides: TGTGCTGCGGGGGGCCCAAAGGAAACGCAGTATTTT.